The next 10 T cell receptor beta chains were all read from a single sample in a study of blood T cell repertoires in COVID-19. Clones were sequenced by immunoSEQ multiplex PCR, and TCRdb holds only the in-frame ones, with some missing. The sample lists 95,000 to 150,000 clones; more than 75% were seen once. Source material: peripheral blood. The source of these receptors is a man aged 55 to 70 with acute or convalescent COVID-19.

The rearrangement uses TRBV29-1 and TRBJ2-1; unclear D gene. The CDR3 sequence is 12 residues long. Germline-derived CDR1 and CDR2 are SQVTM and ANQGSEA. Trimming took off 6 bases at V and 9 bases at J, with 15 bases between the two ends. CDR3 nucleotides: TGCAGCGTCAAAACAAGTAGCAGTGAGCAGTTCTTC. Protein product: CSVKTSSSEQFF.

The V and J genes are TRBV6-2 or TRBV6-3 and TRBJ1-2; 7 bases map to TRBD1. This CDR3 has 16 amino acids. The germline V gene has CDR1 MNHEY and CDR2 SVGEGT. V shed 2 bases and J 3 bases; nucleotides not matched to a gene: 9. The CDR3 DNA sequence: TGTGCCAGCAGTTACGGGACCGGGACAGAGCACTATGGCTACACCTTC. As protein: CASSYGTGTEHYGYTF.

The chain joins TRBV19 to TRBJ2-1, with 14 bases that match TRBD2. J lost 4 bases, V lost 8 bases, and 10 bases had no gene match. The CDR3 is 17 amino acids. Per the germline V gene, CDR1 is LNHDA and CDR2 is SQIVND (reference sequence). The CDR3 DNA reads as TGTGCCAGTTCGTCCGGGACTAGCGGGAGATCGTACAATGAGCAGTTCTTC. This encodes CASSSGTSGRSYNEQFF.

The chain carries TRBV7-2 and TRBJ1-6, with 10 bases identical to TRBD1. From germline, CDR1 is SGHTA and CDR2 FQGNSA. The CDR3 contains 18 residues. Germline trimming cut 6 bases from V and 7 bases from J; bases unmatched to any gene: 15. The CDR3 reads CASRQRTGGFGENSPLHF. The CDR3 nucleotides are TGTGCCAGCAGACAAAGGACAGGGGGATTCGGCGAAAATTCACCCCTCCACTTT. Full variable domain (missing parts from reference TRBV7-2 and TRBJ1-6): GAGVSQSPSNKVTEKGKDVELRCDPISGHTALYWYRQSLGQGLEFLIYFQGNSAPDKSGLPSDRFSAERTGGSVSTLTIQRTQQEDSAVYLCASRQRTGGFGENSPLHFGNGTRLTVT.

The rearrangement links TRBV7-8 to TRBJ2-1; TRBD2 agrees at 7 bases. Trimming cost V 1 base and J 6 bases; bases outside gene matches: 6. In germline, CDR1 is SGHVS, CDR2 FQNEAQ. The CDR3 runs 15 residues. DNA of the CDR3: TGTGCCAGCAGCTTAGTAGGCGGGAGCGGCAATGAGCAGTTCTTC. It is translated as CASSLVGGSGNEQFF. The variable domain in full, completed from reference TRBV7-8 and TRBJ2-1, reads GAGVSQSPRYKVAKRGQDVALRCDPISGHVSLFWYQQALGQGPEFLTYFQNEAQLDKSGLPSDRFFAERPEGSVSTLKIQRTQQEDSAVYLCASSLVGGSGNEQFFGPGTRLTVL.

The chain employs TRBV4-1 and TRBJ2-6; 7 nucleotides align to TRBD1. The CDR3 runs to 18 residues. The germline CDR1 and CDR2 sequences are MGHRA and YSYEKL. The V and J ends lost 0 bases and 0 bases, in that order; junction bases with no gene match: 5. CDR3: CASSQDGTAFSGANVLTF. The CDR3 region has the DNA TGCGCCAGCAGCCAAGATGGGACAGCCTTCTCTGGGGCCAACGTCCTGACTTTC.

The rearrangement links TRBV6-2 or TRBV6-3 to TRBJ2-5; 7 nucleotides line up with TRBD2. Trimming removed 2 bases from V and 0 bases from J; junction bases left unmatched: 6. From germline, CDR1 is MNHEY and CDR2 SVGEGT. This CDR3 region has 16 residues. The CDR3 reads CASSYGGGSHQETQYF. In DNA form, the CDR3 reads TGTGCCAGCAGTTACGGTGGCGGGAGCCACCAAGAGACCCAGTACTTC.

The chain joins TRBV7-2 to TRBJ2-1; maybe TRBD1 (6 bases). Germline V gives CDR1 SGHTA, CDR2 FQGNSA. The CDR3 is 14 residues long. V was trimmed by 8 bases and J by 3 bases, leaving 14 bases between them. The CDR3 spells CASARQVGYNEQFF. CDR3 DNA sequence: TGTGCCAGCGCGCGACAGGTTGGCTACAATGAGCAGTTCTTC.

On this clone: The same CDR3 is also encoded by other DNA sequences in this sample. The V and J genes are TRBV28 and TRBJ2-2; 10 bases match TRBD1. Germline V gives CDR1 MDHEN, CDR2 SYDVKM. Germline trimming cut 4 bases from V and 5 bases from J; bases unmatched to any gene: 7. CDR3 length: 16 residues. The CDR3 reads CASSSAGTGVTGELFF. For the CDR3, the DNA is TGTGCCAGCAGTTCCGCCGGGACAGGGGTTACCGGGGAGCTGTTTTTT.

The chain has TRBV5-1 and TRBJ1-3; TRBD1 might be the D (5 bases). The CDR3 sequence is 15 residues long. CDR1 is SGHRS and CDR2 is YFSETQ in the germline V gene. Trimming took 3 bases from V and 4 from J, leaving 14 bases between them. CDR3 sequence (DNA): TGCGCCAGCAGCTCATTCCAGGGTTCCGGAAACACCATATATTTT. Translating gives CASSSFQGSGNTIYF.